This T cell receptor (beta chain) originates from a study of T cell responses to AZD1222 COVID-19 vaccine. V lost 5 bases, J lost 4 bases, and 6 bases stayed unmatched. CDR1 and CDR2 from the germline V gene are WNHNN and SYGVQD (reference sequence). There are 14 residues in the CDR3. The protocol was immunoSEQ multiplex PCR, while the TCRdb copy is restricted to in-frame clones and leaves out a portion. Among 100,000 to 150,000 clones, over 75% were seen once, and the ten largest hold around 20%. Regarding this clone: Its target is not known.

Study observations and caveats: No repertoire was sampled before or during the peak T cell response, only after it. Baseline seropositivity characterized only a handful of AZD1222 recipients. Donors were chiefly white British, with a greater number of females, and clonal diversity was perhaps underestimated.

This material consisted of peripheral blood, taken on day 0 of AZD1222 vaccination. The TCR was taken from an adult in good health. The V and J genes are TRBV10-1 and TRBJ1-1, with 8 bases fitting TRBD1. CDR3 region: CASSSGQGSTEAFF. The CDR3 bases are TGCGCCAGCAGTTCCGGACAGGGAAGCACTGAAGCTTTCTTT.